The rows below give T cell receptor beta chains drawn from one sample of a study of T cells after yellow fever vaccination. TCRdb passed the 5' RACE reads through MiXCR, listing each CDR3 protein once. The sample has about 580,000 distinct CDR3 sequences; 17% are singletons. The sequences come from PBMCs, collected about 5 days after the first yellow fever vaccination. The origin of the receptors is a man in his late teens or twenties who received the YFV17D yellow fever vaccine. Both conserved end residues are part of each CDR3. A D gene is named only where the DNA matches it firmly. Clone sizes are given selectively: once, few, many, or a class where the clone is expanded.

J gene: TRBJ1-6
V gene: TRBV7-2
D gene: TRBD1
clone size: many
CDR3 protein: CASSLLNTGDSPLHF
CDR3 DNA: TGTGCCAGCAGCCTTCTTAATACAGGGGACTCACCCCTCCACTTT

J gene: TRBJ1-6
V gene: TRBV12-3/TRBV12-4
D gene: TRBD1
clone size: few
CDR3 protein: CASSDDREGGSPLHF
CDR3 DNA: TGTGCCAGCAGCGACGACAGGGAAGGGGGTTCACCCCTCCACTTT

J gene: TRBJ2-5
V gene: TRBV7-2
D gene: TRBD1
clone size: .
CDR3 protein: CASSPQVRDSQETQYF
CDR3 DNA: TGTGCCAGCAGCCCGCAGGTCCGGGACAGCCAAGAGACCCAGTACTTC

J gene: TRBJ2-1
V gene: TRBV5-4
D gene: .
clone size: .
CDR3 protein: CASSTGTEDEQFF
CDR3 DNA: TGTGCCAGCAGCACTGGGACGGAGGATGAGCAGTTCTTC

J gene: TRBJ2-3
V gene: TRBV28
D gene: TRBD2
clone size: .
CDR3 protein: CASSLSRLKGGADTQYF
CDR3 DNA: TGTGCCAGCAGTTTATCTCGGTTAAAGGGAGGGGCAGATACGCAGTATTTT

J gene: TRBJ2-1
V gene: TRBV9
D gene: .
clone size: few
CDR3 protein: CASSTRGGGSNEQFF
CDR3 DNA: TGTGCCAGCAGCACAAGGGGAGGGGGGAGTAATGAGCAGTTCTTC

J gene: TRBJ1-1
V gene: TRBV18
D gene: .
clone size: few
CDR3 protein: CASSPAAGETFF
CDR3 DNA: TGTGCCAGCTCCCCCGCGGCTGGGGAGACTTTCTTT

J gene: TRBJ1-2
V gene: TRBV4-1
D gene: TRBD1
clone size: few
CDR3 protein: CASSQDIVRGHGYTF
CDR3 DNA: TGCGCCAGCAGCCAAGATATAGTAAGGGGGCACGGCTACACCTTC

J gene: TRBJ2-3
V gene: TRBV20-1
D gene: .
clone size: .
CDR3 protein: CSARASRGYF
CDR3 DNA: TGCAGTGCTAGAGCTAGCCGTGGGTATTTT

J gene: TRBJ2-4
V gene: TRBV4-1
D gene: .
clone size: .
CDR3 protein: CASSQGSGKNIQYF
CDR3 DNA: TGCGCCAGCAGCCAAGGAAGCGGCAAAAACATTCAGTACTTC

J gene: TRBJ2-1
V gene: TRBV5-1
D gene: TRBD1
clone size: .
CDR3 protein: CASSWDSYGQFF
CDR3 DNA: TGCGCCAGCAGCTGGGACAGTTATGGGCAGTTCTTC

J gene: TRBJ1-1
V gene: TRBV7-9
D gene: .
clone size: few
CDR3 protein: CASSLIRTEAFF
CDR3 DNA: TGTGCCAGCAGCTTGATCAGGACTGAAGCTTTCTTT

J gene: TRBJ2-2
V gene: TRBV20-1
D gene: TRBD2
clone size: .
CDR3 protein: CSARPLAEYTGELFF
CDR3 DNA: TGCAGTGCTCGACCCCTAGCGGAATACACCGGGGAGCTGTTTTTT

J gene: TRBJ2-1
V gene: TRBV5-5
D gene: TRBD1
clone size: .
CDR3 protein: CASSLGTGPSYNEQFF
CDR3 DNA: TGTGCCAGCAGCTTGGGGACAGGACCCTCCTACAATGAGCAGTTCTTC

J gene: TRBJ2-3
V gene: TRBV7-6
D gene: .
clone size: .
CDR3 protein: CASSSGTPSDTQYF
CDR3 DNA: TGTGCCAGCAGCTCCGGGACTCCTTCAGATACGCAGTATTTT

J gene: TRBJ2-1
V gene: TRBV5-1
D gene: TRBD2
clone size: few
CDR3 protein: CASSFAGGGLNEQFF
CDR3 DNA: TGCGCCAGCAGCTTTGCGGGGGGAGGACTCAATGAGCAGTTCTTC

J gene: TRBJ2-5
V gene: TRBV19
D gene: .
clone size: few
CDR3 protein: CASTRGYLTQETQYF
CDR3 DNA: TGTGCCAGTACCAGGGGCTATCTTACTCAAGAGACCCAGTACTTC

J gene: TRBJ2-2
V gene: TRBV4-3
D gene: .
clone size: .
CDR3 protein: CASRRQNTGELFF
CDR3 DNA: TGCGCCAGCAGACGACAGAACACCGGGGAGCTGTTTTTT

J gene: TRBJ1-1
V gene: TRBV7-9
D gene: .
clone size: .
CDR3 protein: CASSPEAFF
CDR3 DNA: TGTGCCAGCAGCCCGGAAGCTTTCTTT

J gene: TRBJ1-6
V gene: TRBV15
D gene: .
clone size: .
CDR3 protein: CATSSRTGNNSPLHF
CDR3 DNA: TGTGCCACCAGCAGTCGAACAGGGAATAATTCACCCCTCCACTTT

J gene: TRBJ1-1
V gene: TRBV7-9
D gene: .
clone size: once
CDR3 protein: CASSFKGGQNTEAFF
CDR3 DNA: TGTGCCAGCAGCTTTAAAGGGGGACAGAACACTGAAGCTTTCTTT

J gene: TRBJ2-5
V gene: TRBV29-1
D gene: TRBD2
clone size: few
CDR3 protein: CSVDKLAGGHETQYF
CDR3 DNA: TGCAGCGTTGATAAGCTAGCGGGGGGGCACGAGACCCAGTACTTC

J gene: TRBJ2-7
V gene: TRBV12-3/TRBV12-4
D gene: .
clone size: .
CDR3 protein: CASSFGRASYEQYF
CDR3 DNA: TGTGCCAGCAGTTTCGGACGGGCCTCCTACGAGCAGTACTTC

J gene: TRBJ1-1
V gene: TRBV20-1
D gene: .
clone size: .
CDR3 protein: CSARPRTNTEAFF
CDR3 DNA: TGCAGTGCCCGCCCACGAACGAACACTGAAGCTTTCTTT

J gene: TRBJ2-3
V gene: TRBV6-5
D gene: TRBD1
clone size: many
CDR3 protein: CASRSDRGRTDTQYF
CDR3 DNA: TGTGCCAGCAGATCGGACAGGGGTAGGACAGATACGCAGTATTTT

J gene: TRBJ2-3
V gene: TRBV20-1
D gene: TRBD2
clone size: .
CDR3 protein: CSAKVLLAGGLTDTQYF
CDR3 DNA: TGCAGTGCTAAAGTCTTACTAGCGGGGGGACTCACAGATACGCAGTATTTT

J gene: TRBJ1-2
V gene: TRBV30
D gene: TRBD1
clone size: .
CDR3 protein: CAWSVLPRGPGQGRYGYTF
CDR3 DNA: TGTGCCTGGAGTGTACTCCCCAGGGGTCCGGGACAGGGGAGATATGGCTACACCTTC

J gene: TRBJ1-5
V gene: TRBV20-1
D gene: .
clone size: few
CDR3 protein: CSAREGYSNQPQHF
CDR3 DNA: TGCAGTGCTAGGGAGGGATATAGCAATCAGCCCCAGCATTTT

J gene: TRBJ1-4
V gene: TRBV5-4
D gene: .
clone size: .
CDR3 protein: CASSLGSDNEKLFF
CDR3 DNA: TGTGCCAGCAGCTTGGGGTCAGATAATGAAAAACTGTTTTTT

J gene: TRBJ2-3
V gene: TRBV4-1
D gene: .
clone size: .
CDR3 protein: CASLRGPGTDTQYF
CDR3 DNA: TGCGCCAGCCTGCGCGGGCCGGGCACAGATACGCAGTATTTT

J gene: TRBJ2-1
V gene: TRBV20-1
D gene: TRBD2
clone size: few
CDR3 protein: CSARVGGGLSEQFF
CDR3 DNA: TGCAGTGCTAGAGTTGGCGGGGGGCTCTCTGAGCAGTTCTTC

J gene: TRBJ1-4
V gene: TRBV7-2
D gene: TRBD1
clone size: few
CDR3 protein: CASSKVLGQGDEKLFF
CDR3 DNA: TGTGCCAGCAGCAAAGTCCTAGGACAGGGAGACGAAAAACTGTTTTTT

J gene: TRBJ1-5
V gene: TRBV5-5
D gene: .
clone size: .
CDR3 protein: CASSPWVYSNQPQHF
CDR3 DNA: TGTGCCAGCAGCCCCTGGGTTTATAGCAATCAGCCCCAGCATTTT

J gene: TRBJ1-2
V gene: TRBV12-3/TRBV12-4
D gene: .
clone size: .
CDR3 protein: CASIRTGAIYGYTF
CDR3 DNA: TGTGCCAGCATCCGGACCGGGGCCATCTATGGCTACACCTTC

J gene: TRBJ2-5
V gene: TRBV29-1
D gene: TRBD1
clone size: .
CDR3 protein: CSAIAGGTETQYF
CDR3 DNA: TGCAGCGCGATCGCAGGGGGCACGGAGACCCAGTACTTC

J gene: TRBJ2-1
V gene: TRBV7-2
D gene: TRBD2
clone size: .
CDR3 protein: CASSLTGTRPNEQFF
CDR3 DNA: TGTGCCAGCAGCTTAACCGGGACTAGACCAAATGAGCAGTTCTTC

J gene: TRBJ2-6
V gene: TRBV4-3
D gene: TRBD1
clone size: .
CDR3 protein: CASSQGQGVGANVLTF
CDR3 DNA: TGCGCCAGCAGCCAAGGACAGGGGGTTGGGGCCAACGTCCTGACTTTC

J gene: TRBJ1-2
V gene: TRBV11-2
D gene: TRBD1
clone size: few
CDR3 protein: CASSPGGTRYGYTF
CDR3 DNA: TGTGCCAGCAGCCCAGGGGGGACCCGCTATGGCTACACCTTC

J gene: TRBJ2-3
V gene: TRBV7-2
D gene: TRBD1
clone size: .
CDR3 protein: CASSTGQGLNTQYF
CDR3 DNA: TGTGCCAGCAGCACCGGACAGGGGCTGAATACGCAGTATTTT

J gene: TRBJ1-2
V gene: TRBV7-2
D gene: TRBD1
clone size: many
CDR3 protein: CASSLDRGNYGYTF
CDR3 DNA: TGTGCCAGCAGCTTAGACAGGGGAAACTATGGCTACACCTTC

J gene: TRBJ2-3
V gene: TRBV30
D gene: .
clone size: few
CDR3 protein: CAWSAPGGPGVRSQYF
CDR3 DNA: TGTGCCTGGAGTGCACCCGGGGGCCCGGGTGTGAGGAGCCAGTATTTT

J gene: TRBJ2-3
V gene: TRBV5-6
D gene: TRBD2
clone size: few
CDR3 protein: CASSLRLAGGLDTQYF
CDR3 DNA: TGTGCCAGCAGCCTCCGACTAGCGGGGGGACTCGATACGCAGTATTTT

J gene: TRBJ1-2
V gene: TRBV5-6
D gene: .
clone size: few
CDR3 protein: CASSIAVYGYTF
CDR3 DNA: TGTGCCAGCAGCATAGCCGTCTATGGCTACACCTTC

J gene: TRBJ2-1
V gene: TRBV9
D gene: .
clone size: few
CDR3 protein: CASSVGFGPGNEQFF
CDR3 DNA: TGTGCCAGCAGCGTAGGTTTCGGCCCGGGGAATGAGCAGTTCTTC

J gene: TRBJ2-6
V gene: TRBV28
D gene: .
clone size: .
CDR3 protein: CASGPSGSGANVLTF
CDR3 DNA: TGTGCCAGCGGGCCGTCGGGATCTGGGGCCAACGTCCTGACTTTC

J gene: TRBJ1-2
V gene: TRBV20-1
D gene: .
clone size: .
CDR3 protein: CSATSGLSYTF
CDR3 DNA: TGCAGTGCTACCTCAGGGCTTAGCTACACCTTC

J gene: TRBJ2-5
V gene: TRBV7-9
D gene: .
clone size: few
CDR3 protein: CASSLSWGAEQETQYF
CDR3 DNA: TGTGCCAGCAGCTTAAGCTGGGGGGCAGAACAAGAGACCCAGTACTTC

J gene: TRBJ2-1
V gene: TRBV29-1
D gene: TRBD2
clone size: few
CDR3 protein: CSVGVSGGYNEQFF
CDR3 DNA: TGCAGCGTTGGCGTTAGCGGGGGGTACAATGAGCAGTTCTTC

J gene: TRBJ2-7
V gene: TRBV27
D gene: .
clone size: few
CDR3 protein: CASSLYTVSVYEQYF
CDR3 DNA: TGTGCCAGCAGCCTTTACACCGTGAGCGTCTACGAGCAGTACTTC

J gene: TRBJ1-5
V gene: TRBV6-1
D gene: .
clone size: .
CDR3 protein: CASSHTSVYSNQPQHF
CDR3 DNA: TGTGCCAGCAGCCACACGTCGGTGTATAGCAATCAGCCCCAGCATTTT

J gene: TRBJ2-3
V gene: TRBV9
D gene: TRBD1
clone size: few
CDR3 protein: CASSVGPLGQGGTDTQYF
CDR3 DNA: TGTGCCAGCAGCGTAGGACCCTTGGGACAGGGGGGGACAGATACGCAGTATTTT

J gene: TRBJ2-1
V gene: TRBV4-1
D gene: TRBD2
clone size: .
CDR3 protein: CASSHIGLAGNNEQFF
CDR3 DNA: TGCGCCAGCAGCCACATTGGGCTAGCGGGGAACAATGAGCAGTTCTTC

J gene: TRBJ1-3
V gene: TRBV5-6
D gene: .
clone size: .
CDR3 protein: CASYRLSGNTIYF
CDR3 DNA: TGTGCCAGCTACAGACTCTCTGGAAACACCATATATTTT

J gene: TRBJ2-7
V gene: TRBV5-4
D gene: TRBD2
clone size: few
CDR3 protein: CASSLDLAEAYEQYF
CDR3 DNA: TGTGCCAGCAGCTTGGACCTAGCGGAGGCCTACGAGCAGTACTTC

J gene: TRBJ1-1
V gene: TRBV12-3/TRBV12-4
D gene: .
clone size: few
CDR3 protein: CASRLAGTTEAFF
CDR3 DNA: TGTGCCAGCAGATTAGCTGGGACCACTGAAGCTTTCTTT

J gene: TRBJ2-7
V gene: TRBV4-1
D gene: .
clone size: few
CDR3 protein: CASSQDHRDNSYEQYF
CDR3 DNA: TGCGCCAGCAGCCAAGACCACCGGGACAACTCCTACGAGCAGTACTTC